These 5 T cell receptor beta chains were all obtained from the same sample, sequenced in a study of blood T cell repertoires in COVID-19 (dated by TCRdb to 2020 to 2021). Preparation of the library involved the immunoSEQ multiplex PCR assay. The immuneACCESS repertoire file appears here via TCRdb, limited to in-frame rearrangements. These files lack a portion of the clones; in checked studies, under half of the deficit traces to unresolved V genes, and the cause of the others is not known. Across this sample there are some 300,000 clones, with nearly 90% seen only once. The top ten hold approximately 1.8% of the sample. Sequenced input: peripheral blood. These TCRs come from a woman aged 30 to 39 with COVID-19, enrolled during active disease.

This clone has more than one count but fewer than ten. This sequence joins TRBV6-1 and TRBJ1-4, with 9 bases that match TRBD1. The junction had 3 bases not matched to a gene; V was cut back by 4 bases and J by 0 bases. This CDR3 comprises 16 residues. CDR1 MNHNS and CDR2 SASEGT come from the germline V gene. The CDR3 loop is CASSGRDRATNEKLFF. CDR3 coding DNA: TGTGCCAGCAGTGGCCGGGACAGGGCAACTAATGAAAAACTGTTTTTT.

The rearrangement joins TRBV5-1 to TRBJ2-3; TRBD2 matches at 8 bases. Germline V CDR1 and CDR2: SGHRS, YFSETQ. The CDR3 spans 17 residues. V trimming: 0 bases; J trimming: 5 bases; junction bases outside the gene matches: 11. The CDR3 DNA reads as TGCGCCAGCAGCTTGGCCGCGACTAGCGTGTTTGGAGATACGCAGTATTTT. This codes for CASSLAATSVFGDTQYF. Full variable domain (outside the CDR3, taken from reference TRBV5-1 and TRBJ2-3): KAGVTQTPRYLIKTRGQQVTLSCSPISGHRSVSWYQQTPGQGLQFLFEYFSETQRNKGNFPGRFSGRQFSNSRSEMNVSTLELGDSALYLCASSLAATSVFGDTQYFGPGTRLTVL.

This chain uses TRBV6-5 with TRBJ1-1; TRBD1 might be the D (6 bases). The CDR3 runs 15 residues. Germline V gives CDR1 MNHEY, CDR2 SVGAGI. V was pared by 0 bases and J by 5 bases, with 13 bases between. The CDR3 bases are TGTGCCAGCAGTTACTCGAAAATAGGACAGACTGAAGCTTTCTTT. Protein: CASSYSKIGQTEAFF.

V usage is TRBV4-3 and J usage is TRBJ2-2; no reliable D call. The CDR3 spans 16 residues. Germline CDR1 and CDR2: LGHNA and YSLEER. V was trimmed by 0 bases and J by 0 bases, leaving 8 bases between them. The chain's CDR3 is CASSQDAAPNTGELFF. The CDR3 DNA reads TGCGCCAGCAGCCAAGACGCAGCGCCGAACACCGGGGAGCTGTTTTTT.

For the CDR3, the DNA is TGTGCCAGTAGTCCTGAACGAGAGGGAGCCTTCTACACTGAAGCTTTCTTT. Protein product: CASSPEREGAFYTEAFF. This sequence joins TRBV19 and TRBJ1-1; D is ambiguous. From germline, CDR1 is LNHDA and CDR2 SQIVND (reference sequence). The CDR3 runs 17 residues. Trimming shortened V by 5 bases and J by 3 bases, and 22 bases separated the two germline ends.